This T cell receptor beta chain was observed in a study of vaccination and CD4 T cells after COVID-19. Study as a whole: Blood was drawn a median roughly 68 days post second dose, range 14 to 241. Spike peptides, overlapping and drawn from SARS-CoV-2, HCoV-NL63, HCoV-OC43 and HCoV-229E, were used to stimulate cells.

The CDR3 has 17 amino acids. CDR1 and CDR2 (germline): KGHDR, SFDVKD. V was shortened by 3 bases and J by 2 bases, with 15 bases between the two germline ends. In the case of this clonotype: Antigen: not known.

Cultured CD4+ T-cell DNA underwent Oncomine TCR Beta short-read sequencing. From the PCR reads, TCRdb called clonotypes with MiXCR, one entry per CDR3 protein. There are about 7,200 distinct CDR3 sequences in the sample; about 20% occur only once, and roughly 27% lies in the top ten. The treatment is: approximately 10-day PBMC culture with coronavirus spike peptide pools or control peptides (ViraFEST assay). Sequenced material: CD4+ T cells from blood, cultured in vitro, taken after SARS-CoV-2 vaccination. The J gene is TRBJ2-2, the V gene TRBV24-1; D is undetermined. This TCR was recovered from a human donor who had recovered from COVID-19. This CDR3 is CATSDPVRTGNTGELFF. The CDR3 nucleotides are TGTGCCACCAGTGATCCAGTAAGGACGGGTAACACCGGGGAGCTGTTTTTT.